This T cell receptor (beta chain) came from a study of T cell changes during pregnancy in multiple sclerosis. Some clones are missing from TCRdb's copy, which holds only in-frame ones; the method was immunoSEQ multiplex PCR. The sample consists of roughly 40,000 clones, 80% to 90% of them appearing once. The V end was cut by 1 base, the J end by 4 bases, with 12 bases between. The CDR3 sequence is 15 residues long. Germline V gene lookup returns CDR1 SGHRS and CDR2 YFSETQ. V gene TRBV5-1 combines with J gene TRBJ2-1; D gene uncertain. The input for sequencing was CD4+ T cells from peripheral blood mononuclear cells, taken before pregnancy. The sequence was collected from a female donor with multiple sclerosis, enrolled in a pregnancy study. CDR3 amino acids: CASSLSQRWYNEQFF. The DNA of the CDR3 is TGCGCCAGCAGCTTGTCCCAGCGCTGGTACAATGAGCAGTTCTTC.